One and the same sample provided the 7 T cell receptor beta chains below, sequenced in a study of PD-L1 blockade in urothelial cancer. Sequenced by immunoSEQ multiplex PCR; TCRdb stores in-frame clones only, minus some. The sample has some 79,000 clones; about 80% are singletons. Here the sequenced sample was PBMCs, taken around atezolizumab (anti-PD-L1) treatment. All receptors come from a man in his 70s with urothelial cancer.

Regarding this clone: The sample contains more than one DNA sequence encoding this CDR3. The rearrangement uses TRBV2 and TRBJ2-5; perhaps TRBD2 as D (6 bases). The CDR3 covers 13 residues. V lost 5 bases and J lost 5, with 12 bases in between. Germline values: CDR1 SNHLY, CDR2 FYNNEI. DNA for the CDR3: TGTGCCAGCAGTTTGAGAGGGAGGGAGACCCAGTACTTC. This translates into CASSLRGRETQYF.

This rearrangement joins TRBV15 to TRBJ2-4; 7 nucleotides match TRBD2. The CDR3 totals 16 residues. CDR1 is LNHNV, CDR2 YYDKDF, per germline (reference sequence). The J segment lost 0 bases and the V segment lost 1 base, leaving 3 bases of the junction unmatched. The CDR3 DNA is TGTGCCACCAGCAGAGCGGGGGGAATAGCCAAAAACATTCAGTACTTC. Translated, it gives CATSRAGGIAKNIQYF.

V and J are TRBV4-2 and TRBJ1-4, with 7 bases matching TRBD1. Germline CDR1 and CDR2: LGHNA and YNFKEQ. The CDR3 runs 15 residues. V was clipped by 2 bases and J by 5 bases; unmatched bases: 5. The CDR3 region is CASSQRQGRNEKLFF. The CDR3 DNA reads as TGTGCCAGCAGCCAACGACAGGGAAGGAATGAAAAACTGTTTTTT.

The chain recombines TRBV18 with TRBJ2-2; tentatively, D is TRBD2 (5 bases). This CDR3 spans 18 amino acids. Germline CDR1 KGHSH, CDR2 LQKENI. V gave up 4 bases and J gave up 2 bases, with 20 bases separating them. CDR3: CASSRARAAGLNTGELFF. The CDR3 bases are TGTGCCAGCTCACGAGCGCGCGCTGCGGGTCTCAACACCGGGGAGCTGTTTTTT.

V usage is TRBV5-6 and J usage is TRBJ1-5; the D is unclear. This CDR3 has 12 amino acids. Per the germline V gene, CDR1 is SGHDT and CDR2 is YYEEEE. Trimming took off 1 base at V and 4 bases at J, with 3 bases between the two ends. CDR3 region: CASSLTNQPQHF. Written as DNA, the CDR3 is TGTGCCAGCAGCTTGACAAATCAGCCCCAGCATTTT.

The chain combines TRBV19 with TRBJ2-3; no clear D gene. This CDR3 is built from 14 residues. Germline CDR1 LNHDA, CDR2 SQIVND (reference sequence). The germline V and J ends were trimmed by 2 bases and 0 bases, with 6 bases remaining between them. The CDR3 nucleotides are TGTGCCAGTAGTATAAGCCTGAGCACAGATACGCAGTATTTT. Protein product: CASSISLSTDTQYF. The full variable domain, rest sourced from reference TRBV19 and TRBJ2-3, is DGGITQSPKYLFRKEGQNVTLSCEQNLNHDAMYWYRQDPGQGLRLIYYSQIVNDFQKGDIAEGYSVSREKKESFPLTVTSAQKNPTAFYLCASSISLSTDTQYFGPGTRLTVL.

This clone occurred once. This rearrangement joins TRBV7-9 to TRBJ2-7, with TRBD2 matching over 8 bases. The CDR3 covers 15 residues. Germline loops: CDR1 SEHNR, CDR2 FQNEAQ (reference sequence). V was pared by 1 base and J by 4 bases, with 6 bases of the junction left unmatched. The CDR3 DNA is TGTGCCAGCAGCTTAGTGTTTGGGACTAGTTACGAGCAGTACTTC. It is translated as CASSLVFGTSYEQYF. Filled out from reference TRBV7-9 and TRBJ2-7, the complete variable domain reads DTGVSQNPRHKITKRGQNVTFRCDPISEHNRLYWYRQTLGQGPEFLTYFQNEAQLEKSRLLSDRFSAERPKGSFSTLEIQRTEQGDSAMYLCASSLVFGTSYEQYFGPGTRLTVT.